The rows below give T cell receptor beta chains drawn from one sample of a study of T cells expressing NK-cell markers. TCRdb reanalyzed the 5' RACE reads, giving one entry per CDR3 protein sequence and no DNA. The sample's table shows 120,000 to 150,000 distinct CDR3 sequences. The sequenced material came from blood T cells: a sorted CD56 or NKG2C T cell subset, CD4+ or CD8+ T cells, or bulk PBMC T cells (not recorded which). Every receptor here comes from a man between 18 and 29 years old in good health. Each CDR3 is given with its conserved first and last residue.

TRBV12-3/TRBV12-4	TRBJ2-2	CASSGTGSGAGELFF
TRBV2	TRBJ2-7	CASSEADSSYEQYF
TRBV6-2/TRBV6-3	TRBJ2-2	CASEMGPGELFF
TRBV4-2	TRBJ2-1	CASSQPVGTTYNEQFF
TRBV7-2	TRBJ2-2	CASSSEGGELFF
TRBV14	TRBJ2-1	CASSQAGYSSSYNEQFF
TRBV7-6	TRBJ2-1	CASSLVGWTGAPSYNEQFF
TRBV12-3/TRBV12-4	TRBJ2-1	CASSLTTVNEQFF
TRBV11-1	TRBJ1-5	CASSLWSPKSGQGSQPQHF
TRBV23-1	TRBJ2-5	CASSPRERGETQYF
TRBV19	TRBJ2-4	CATEGVNIQYF
TRBV27	TRBJ2-1	CASSLGQGVPGQFF
TRBV30	TRBJ2-5	CAWRQTVGTSGDWGTQYF
TRBV5-1	TRBJ2-2	CASSLASGRITGELFF
TRBV5-1	TRBJ2-5	CASSYRQLQDQETQYF
TRBV9	TRBJ2-1	CASTRYRDSGEQFF
TRBV6-5	TRBJ2-1	CASSYILDPSSYNEQFF
TRBV27	TRBJ1-2	CASSLSNRPFGGYTF
TRBV5-1	TRBJ2-2	CASSLTTANTGELFF
TRBV6-2/TRBV6-3	TRBJ2-7	CASSYSLAGDQYF
TRBV6-2/TRBV6-3	TRBJ2-1	CASSFGGGSNEQFF
TRBV24-1	TRBJ2-1	CATSDNGRADEQFF
TRBV12-3/TRBV12-4	TRBJ1-5	CASSLAGWNQPQHF
TRBV27	TRBJ2-1	CASSPTGTGYEQFF
TRBV24-1	TRBJ2-2	CATSDGFGTSGENTGELFF
TRBV19	TRBJ2-1	CASSKPSNRDPRSYNEQFF
TRBV4-2	TRBJ2-3	CASSQGGLEGDTQYF
TRBV9	TRBJ2-1	CASSVGTSGGNEQFF
TRBV3-1	TRBJ2-1	CASSQVVMRPDEQFF
TRBV6-5	TRBJ1-2	CASSFAPVGDGYTF
TRBV4-2	TRBJ1-5	CASSQDPIGREYVSNQPQHF
TRBV11-2	TRBJ2-1	CASSITREYNEQFF
TRBV7-8	TRBJ2-7	CASSPQTGWVEQYF
TRBV5-6	TRBJ1-1	CASSLAATEAFF
TRBV20-1	TRBJ2-1	CSADRGGSDDEQFF
TRBV7-9	TRBJ1-1	CASSSTTGTGTEAFF
TRBV6-6	TRBJ2-1	CASGGRYNEQFF
TRBV27	TRBJ2-1	CASSMGFNEQFF
TRBV3-1	TRBJ2-2	CASSQENRPGELFF
TRBV12-3/TRBV12-4	TRBJ2-1	CATSRAWSEQFF
TRBV4-1	TRBJ2-2	CASSQIDGAANTGELFF
TRBV29-1	TRBJ2-7	CSAYGQSSYEQYF
TRBV7-6	TRBJ2-2	CASSPNHGLAGGTHGELFF
TRBV28	TRBJ2-7	CASSFSGAPYEQYF
TRBV27	TRBJ2-7	CASSLLGLATYEQYF
TRBV29-1	TRBJ2-3	CSVDTVLTDTQYF
TRBV9	TRBJ2-1	CASSAGGGVGEQFF
TRBV12-3/TRBV12-4	TRBJ2-5	CASSLGAGETQYF
TRBV7-8	TRBJ2-3	CASSLVVSPDTQYF
TRBV27	TRBJ2-5	CASSLSPGGDETQYF